The 21 T cell receptor beta chains in this list originate from one sample, sequenced in a study of cytomegalovirus exposure and HLA in healthy donors. Researchers ran the PCR with 60 Vbeta and 13 Jbeta primers. Here immunoSEQ multiplex PCR was the method, and the copy in TCRdb shows in-frame clones only, minus some. The sample holds approximately 150,000 clones, around 79% seen once. Sequencing used PBMCs. Every receptor here comes from a male donor in good health and CMV-seropositive.

The chain has TRBV13 and TRBJ2-5, with 9 bases aligning to TRBD1. Germline V gives CDR1 PRHDT, CDR2 FYEKMQ (reference sequence). The CDR3 contains 16 residues. The trim removed 0 bases at V and 11 bases at J, leaving 13 bases unmatched. The CDR3 loop is CASSLGPTGGQGQQYF. For the CDR3, the DNA is TGTGCCAGCAGCTTAGGCCCTACAGGGGGCCAAGGTCAGCAGTACTTC.

J is TRBJ1-2 and V is TRBV6-1; 7 bases line up with TRBD1. The germline V gene encodes CDR1 MNHNS and CDR2 SASEGT. The CDR3 has 14 amino acids. The ends lost 5 bases at V and 4 bases at J; junction bases unmatched: 7. Here the CDR3 reads CASSSPGQIYGYTF. DNA for the CDR3: TGTGCCAGCAGTTCTCCGGGACAGATCTATGGCTACACCTTC.

The chain has TRBV30 and TRBJ1-5, with TRBD1 identical over 8 bases. Germline V gives CDR1 GTSNPN, CDR2 SVGIG (reference sequence). V shed 3 bases, J shed 9 bases, and the junction held 10 bases outside the gene matches. The CDR3 extends over 14 amino acids. CDR3 in DNA: TGTGCCTGGAGGGAGACAGGGGCGCCCGGGCCCCAGCATTTT. Amino acids: CAWRETGAPGPQHF.

The chain joins TRBV5-4 to TRBJ2-2, with 8 nucleotides matching TRBD2. The CDR3 consists of 17 residues. V dropped 0 bases and J dropped 4; count of bases not matched to a gene: 8. Germline CDR1 SGHNT, CDR2 YYREEE (reference sequence). CDR3 bases: TGTGCCAGCAGCTTGGATTTGCGGGGGGCGATCACCGGGGAGCTGTTTTTT. Translation gives CASSLDLRGAITGELFF.

The J gene is TRBJ1-5, the V gene TRBV23-1; 7 nucleotides line up with TRBD1. TRBV23-1 has ORF status, its function being uncertain. This CDR3 is built from 16 residues. V shed 6 bases and J 6 bases; nucleotides not matched to a gene: 14. The CDR3 DNA reads as TGCGCCAGCAGCCTTCTGACATTACAGGGGATTCAGCCCCAGCATTTT. This codes for CASSLLTLQGIQPQHF.

The chain combines TRBV2 with TRBJ2-5; 7 positions agree with TRBD1. V was pared by 5 bases and J by 3 bases, with 9 bases of the junction left unmatched. The CDR3 has 15 amino acids. Germline V gives CDR1 SNHLY, CDR2 FYNNEI. The CDR3, as DNA: TGTGCCAGCAGTCGAACCGGGACAGTAAAAGAGACCCAGTACTTC. It specifies CASSRTGTVKETQYF.

This clone was seen more than once but under ten times. The V gene is TRBV6-5, the J gene TRBJ1-1, with 9 positions matching TRBD1. The CDR3 extends over 15 amino acids. Germline loops: CDR1 MNHEY, CDR2 SVGAGI. The V and J ends lost 0 bases and 4 bases, in that order; junction bases with no gene match: 3. CDR3 DNA sequence: TGTGCCAGCAGTTACTCTCTGACAGGGGGCACTGAAGCTTTCTTT. This codes for CASSYSLTGGTEAFF.

This clone has only a few counts. The V and J genes are TRBV11-2 and TRBJ1-1; 7 bases fit TRBD1. This CDR3 has 15 residues. J was trimmed by 4 bases and V by 2 bases; bases with no gene match: 7. CDR1 SGHAT and CDR2 FQNNGV come from the germline V gene. The DNA for the CDR3 is TGTGCCAGCAGCTTATACACAGGGGTAGGCACTGAAGCTTTCTTT. Translated: CASSLYTGVGTEAFF.

The chain carries TRBV2 and TRBJ1-1; a weak D match, TRBD1 (6 bases). The ends were cut back, 2 bases at V and 6 bases at J, with 16 bases in the middle. CDR3 size: 15 residues. Germline-derived CDR1 and CDR2 are SNHLY and FYNNEI. CDR3 nucleotides: TGTGCCAGCAGTGAATGGGGCAGGGGATTACCTGAAGCTTTCTTT. It codes for CASSEWGRGLPEAFF.

The chain is built from TRBV5-1 and TRBJ2-1; a weak D match, TRBD2 (5 bases). The CDR3 covers 16 residues. In germline, CDR1 is SGHRS, CDR2 YFSETQ. With 1 base removed from V and 1 base from J, the gap between germline ends came to 12 bases. The CDR3 DNA reads TGCGCCAGCAGCTTGTCCGGCCCGGGATCCTACAATGAGCAGTTCTTC. It codes for CASSLSGPGSYNEQFF.

The V and J genes are TRBV14 and TRBJ2-1, with 8 nucleotides matching TRBD2. V was pared by 1 base and J by 9 bases, with 8 bases of the junction left unmatched. Germline V gene lookup returns CDR1 SGHDN and CDR2 FVKESK. The CDR3 length is 15 residues. The CDR3 nucleotides read TGTGCCAGCAGCCAAGCCGGGACTAGAATGGGTGAGCAGTTCTTC. Residues: CASSQAGTRMGEQFF. Looking up the rest from reference TRBV14 and TRBJ2-1 gives the full variable domain: EAGVTQFPSHSVIEKGQTVTLRCDPISGHDNLYWYRRVMGKEIKFLLHFVKESKQDESGMPNNRFLAERTGGTYSTLKVQPAELEDSGVYFCASSQAGTRMGEQFFGPGTRLTVL.

This clone was recorded once. A junction boundary mismatches the germline segment, possibly from a read error. The chain couples TRBV5-1 to TRBJ2-1; the D gene is possibly TRBD2 (6 bases). The length of the CDR3 is 14 residues. The V gene's germline CDR1 is SGHRS and CDR2 YFSETQ. The CDR3 DNA reads as TGCGCCAGCAGATTAAACCAGCGGGCCAATAAGCAGTTCTTC. The encoded protein is CASRLNQRANKQFF.

The table lists this clone with a count of one. This chain connects TRBV9 to TRBJ1-2; D might be TRBD1 (6 bases). The V end lost 0 bases, the J end lost 11 bases, and 11 bases lay between the germline ends. Germline values: CDR1 SGDLS, CDR2 YYNGEE. The CDR3 contains 12 residues. The chain's CDR3 is CASSVAEGVYTF. As DNA, the CDR3 is TGTGCCAGCAGCGTAGCTGAGGGGGTGTACACCTTC.

The chain carries TRBV10-1 and TRBJ2-2; 9 bases match TRBD1. Germline assignment: CDR1 WNHNN and CDR2 SYGVQD (reference sequence). The length of the CDR3 is 14 residues. V dropped 5 bases and J dropped 5; count of bases not matched to a gene: 3. DNA of the CDR3: TGCGCCAGCAGTAAGGGGACAGGGACCGGGGAGCTGTTTTTT. Translating gives CASSKGTGTGELFF.

V gene TRBV6-5 combines with J gene TRBJ1-1; D is ambiguous. The length of the CDR3 is 15 residues. V was cut by 0 bases and J by 1 base, with 9 bases left in between. CDR1 MNHEY and CDR2 SVGAGI come from the germline V gene. CDR3 in DNA: TGTGCCAGCAGTTACTCGGCCCTCCGGAACACTGAAGCTTTCTTT. Its protein product is CASSYSALRNTEAFF.

This clone was seen only once. The V gene is TRBV27, the J gene TRBJ2-7; 11 positions agree with TRBD1. This CDR3 has 15 residues. Trimming took 2 bases from V and 5 from J; bases not matched to a gene: 5. Germline loops: CDR1 MNHEY, CDR2 SMNVEV (reference sequence). CDR3 sequence (DNA): TGTGCCAGCAGTTTAGGGGACAGGGGGACCGACGAGCAGTACTTC. Translation: CASSLGDRGTDEQYF.

In its sample, this clone was seen once. The chain links TRBV28 to TRBJ2-5; TRBD2 matches 13 bases. Germline CDR1 reads MDHEN; CDR2 reads SYDVKM. The length of the CDR3 is 15 residues. The V and J ends lost 3 bases and 5 bases, in that order; junction bases with no gene match: 3. The DNA for the CDR3 is TGTGCCAGCAGTTTGGGGGGACTAGCGGGGGAGACCCAGTACTTC. Its translation: CASSLGGLAGETQYF. The full variable domain, completed using reference TRBV28 and TRBJ2-5, is DVKVTQSSRYLVKRTGEKVFLECVQDMDHENMFWYRQDPGLGLRLIYFSYDVKMKEKGDIPEGYSVSREKKERFSLILESASTNQTSMYLCASSLGGLAGETQYFGPGTRLLVL.

The rearrangement links TRBV5-1 to TRBJ1-2; D gene uncertain. Germline values: CDR1 SGHRS, CDR2 YFSETQ. The CDR3 totals 14 residues. Trimming left V 0 bases short and J 4 bases short, with 10 bases between. DNA for the CDR3: TGCGCCAGCAGCTTGGAAGTCGGACTCTATGGCTACACCTTC. Amino acid sequence: CASSLEVGLYGYTF.

The chain joins TRBV1 to TRBJ2-1; the table's D call, TRBD2, was not checked against the DNA. TRBV1 has pseudogene status. This CDR3 comprises 13 residues. The CDR3 DNA follows: TGCATTGCGCGGGGGGCCCTCTACAATGAGCAGTTCTTC. Its protein is CIARGALYNEQFF.

The V gene is TRBV4-2, the J gene TRBJ2-1, with D possibly TRBD2 on 5 matching bases. V dropped 0 bases and J dropped 4 bases, with 16 bases sitting between them. The germline V gene has CDR1 LGHNA and CDR2 YNFKEQ. The CDR3 runs 17 residues. The CDR3 sequence: CASSQEYPGGPYNEQFF. Here the CDR3 DNA reads TGTGCCAGCAGCCAAGAATATCCAGGAGGCCCTTACAATGAGCAGTTCTTC.

This clone showed up just a few times. The DNA for the CDR3 is TGTGCCAGCAGTCTGACAGGGGATAGCAATCAGCCCCAGCATTTT. Its protein product is CASSLTGDSNQPQHF. This chain links TRBV6-5 with TRBJ1-5, with 8 positions matching TRBD1. The V and J ends lost 5 bases and 0 bases, in that order; junction bases with no gene match: 3. The CDR3 is made up of 15 amino acids. Germline V gene sequence: CDR1 MNHEY, CDR2 SVGAGI.